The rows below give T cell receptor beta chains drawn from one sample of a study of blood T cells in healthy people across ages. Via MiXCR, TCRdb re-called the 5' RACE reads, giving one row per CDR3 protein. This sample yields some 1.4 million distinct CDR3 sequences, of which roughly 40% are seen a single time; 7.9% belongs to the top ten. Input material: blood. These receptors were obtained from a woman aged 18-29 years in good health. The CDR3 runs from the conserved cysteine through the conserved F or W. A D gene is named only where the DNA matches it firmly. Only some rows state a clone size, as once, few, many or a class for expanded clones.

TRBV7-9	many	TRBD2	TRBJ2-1	TGTGCCAGCAGTAGCGGGGGGGCCTACAATGAGCAGTTCTTC	CASSSGGAYNEQFF
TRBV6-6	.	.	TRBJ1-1	TGTGCCAGCAGCCGAGCAATTACGGAGGGTGAAGCTTTCTTT	CASSRAITEGEAFF
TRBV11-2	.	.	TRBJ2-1	TGTGCCAGCAGCTTAGTTTCCGGGATAAGTTCCTACAATGAGCAGTTCTTC	CASSLVSGISSYNEQFF
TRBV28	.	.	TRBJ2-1	TGTGCCAGCAGTCCCAGACAAGACAATGAGCAGTTCTTC	CASSPRQDNEQFF
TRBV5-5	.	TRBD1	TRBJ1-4	TGTGCCAGCAGCTTGGGGACAGGGGAAACTAATGAAAAACTGTTTTTT	CASSLGTGETNEKLFF
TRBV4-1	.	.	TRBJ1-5	TGCGCCAGCAGCCAAGAGCAGGGGCTTAGTCAGCCCCAGCATTTT	CASSQEQGLSQPQHF
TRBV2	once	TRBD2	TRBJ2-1	TGTGCCAGCAGTGAAGGGAGGACCGGGGGGTCCAATGAGCAGTTCTTC	CASSEGRTGGSNEQFF
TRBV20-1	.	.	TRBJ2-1	TGCAGTGCTAGAGGGTATAGTAGCTCCTACAATGAGCAGTTCTTC	CSARGYSSSYNEQFF
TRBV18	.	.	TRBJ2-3	TGTGCCAGCTCACCGCTCCGGGACCCGGGGGCAGATACGCAGTATTTT	CASSPLRDPGADTQYF
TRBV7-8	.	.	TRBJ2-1	TGTGCCAGCAGCTTAATGAGTAGCTCAGCAAACAATGAGCAGTTCTTC	CASSLMSSSANNEQFF
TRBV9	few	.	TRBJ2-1	TGTGCCAGCAGCTCACCCGGGACTGCGGGCTACAATGAGCAGTTCTTC	CASSSPGTAGYNEQFF
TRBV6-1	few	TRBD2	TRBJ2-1	TGTGCCAGCAGTCCGACTAGCGGGAAAGTCGATGAGCAGTTCTTC	CASSPTSGKVDEQFF
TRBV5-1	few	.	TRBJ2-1	TGCGCCAGCAGCTTAAGGACAGACCCCTACAATGAGCAGTTCTTC	CASSLRTDPYNEQFF
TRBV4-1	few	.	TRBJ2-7	TGCGCCAGCAGCTCTCCAAGAATCTGGCACGAGCAGTACTTC	CASSSPRIWHEQYF
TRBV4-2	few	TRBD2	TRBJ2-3	TGTGCCAGCAGCCACCAAGATCGACGGGAGGGTTCTAGCACAGATACGCAGTATTTT	CASSHQDRREGSSTDTQYF
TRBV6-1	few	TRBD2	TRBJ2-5	TGTGCCAGCAGGGAGTTAGCGGGAGCGGGGACCCAGTACTTC	CASRELAGAGTQYF
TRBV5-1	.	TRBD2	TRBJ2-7	TGCGCCAGCAGCCCCCGACTAGCGGGAGGGGCATACGAGCAGTACTTC	CASSPRLAGGAYEQYF
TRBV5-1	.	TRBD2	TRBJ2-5	TGCGCCAGCAGCTTGGTGTCTAGCGGAGAAGGTAGCAATGAGCAGTACTTC	CASSLVSSGEGSNEQYF
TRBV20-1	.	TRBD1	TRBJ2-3	TGCAGTGCTAGAGGACAGGGGCGCGGGGATACGCAGTATTTT	CSARGQGRGDTQYF
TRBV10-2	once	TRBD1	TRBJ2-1	TGCGCCAGCAGTGGGGGGACAGGGGGAGAGACCCAGTTCTTC	CASSGGTGGETQFF
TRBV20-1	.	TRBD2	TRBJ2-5	TGCAGTGCTAGAGATCTCCCCAGCGGGGGGGCAGGGACCCAGTACTTC	CSARDLPSGGAGTQYF
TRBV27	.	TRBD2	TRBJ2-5	TGTGCCAGCAGCCAGCGGGGCTTTTACAATGAGCAGTACTTC	CASSQRGFYNEQYF
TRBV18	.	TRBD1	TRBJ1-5	TGTGCCAGCTCCCCTGGGACAGCCGGCGGGCCCCAGCATTTT	CASSPGTAGGPQHF
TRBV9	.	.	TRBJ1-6	TGTGCCAGCAGCGAAGGGCCGACGGGGAATTCACCCCTCCACTTT	CASSEGPTGNSPLHF
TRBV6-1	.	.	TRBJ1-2	TGTGCCAGCGACCGGAGCAACTATGGCTACACCTTC	CASDRSNYGYTF
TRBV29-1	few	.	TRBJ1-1	TGCAGCGCCCCGGGGGGGATGACTGAAGCTTTCTTT	CSAPGGMTEAFF